This TCR beta chain was found in a study of early T cells in non-severe SARS-CoV-2 infection. Study as a whole: From unsorted whole blood, bulk RNA was sequenced, and the chains remained unpaired.

This clonotype was picked up many times. What it recognizes is unknown. The V and J ends lost 6 bases and 11 bases, in that order; junction bases with no gene match: 6. The CDR3 has 12 residues. Germline CDR1 is MNHEY and CDR2 is SVGAGI. Tagging with unique molecular identifiers was applied to individual cDNA molecules. TCRdb called the 5' RACE reads again in MiXCR, with one record for every CDR3 protein. Of some 96,000 distinct CDR3 sequences listed, about 13% are singletons. Study-level results: The study's VDJdb matching favored anti-spike CD8 responses and missed private and CD4 specificities.

Sequencing used whole blood. The receptor comes from an adult who was a healthcare worker with PCR-confirmed SARS-CoV-2 infection or an uninfected control (not recorded which). V and J are TRBV6-5 and TRBJ1-1; 10 bases fit TRBD1. CDR3 sequence reads: CASSRTGGAAFF. Written as DNA, the CDR3 is TGTGCCAGCAGCCGGACAGGGGGAGCGGCTTTCTTT.